This T cell receptor (beta chain) was identified during a study of spatial heterogeneity in lung cancer. Study-level information: On average, each unique TCR and UMI combination appeared more than ten times in raw reads.

Documented time point: sample taken at primary tumor resection. The study sequenced unsorted whole RNA from tumor, nontumor lung or frozen PBMC. There were approximately 69 donors, all of them untreated patients with early-stage non-small cell lung cancer. This clonotype was observed at least ten times. TCRdb re-called the 5' RACE reads through MiXCR, storing one row per CDR3 protein. Counted here are some 37,000 distinct CDR3 sequences, 7.5% occurring once; the ten biggest clones make up under 30%. The CDR3 spans 18 residues. From germline, CDR1 is MNHEY and CDR2 SMNVEV (reference sequence). The ends lost 4 bases at V and 0 bases at J; junction bases unmatched: 11.

The TCR sequence derives from a male donor with early-stage non-small cell lung cancer. The chain combines TRBV27 with TRBJ2-4; TRBD1 aligns across 8 bases. The sequences come from PBMCs, collected at surgery. The CDR3 DNA sequence: TGTGCCAGCAGTTCCCGAACCGGACAGGGAATAGCCAAAAACATTCAGTACTTC. Residues: CASSSRTGQGIAKNIQYF.